The sequence of this TCR beta chain was determined in a study of cytomegalovirus exposure and HLA in healthy donors. Study-level results: Sequencing probably produced one cluster of sequence variants that were highly shared.

Germline V gives CDR1 SGHTA, CDR2 FQGNSA. This CDR3 has 16 amino acids. V lost 4 bases, J lost 0 bases, and 7 bases stayed unmatched. As concerns this clone: The target antigen is unknown.

The PCR contained 60 Vbeta and 13 Jbeta primers. The data were produced by immunoSEQ multiplex PCR, yet TCRdb's version contains in-frame clones alone and is incomplete. The sample includes 88,000 or so clones, approximately 66% of them seen just once. Participants comprised healthy donors of bone marrow. Sequencing used PBMCs. This TCR came from a male donor in good health and CMV-seropositive. The chain uses TRBV7-2 and TRBJ2-3; 7 bases are a match to TRBD2. Here the CDR3 DNA reads TGTGCCAGCAGCTCTAGCGGCCCGATTAGCACAGATACGCAGTATTTT. Translating gives CASSSSGPISTDTQYF.